The sequence of this T cell receptor (beta chain) was determined in a study of blood T cell repertoires in COVID-19. Trimming removed 5 bases from V and 8 bases from J, with 10 bases in between. The CDR3 is 11 amino acids. Per the germline V gene, CDR1 is DFQATT and CDR2 is SNEGSKA (reference sequence). TCRdb's copy holds only in-frame clones and misses some; the assay was immunoSEQ multiplex PCR. The sample shows 150,000 to 200,000 clones, roughly nine tenths of them seen only once. This TCR came from a woman between 40 and 50 years old in a cohort exposed to, infected with or recovered from COVID-19 (not recorded which). The rearrangement links TRBV20-1 to TRBJ1-5, with D unclear. The sample was PBMCs or T cells enriched from blood (not recorded which). CDR3 in amino acids: CSASGREPQHF. The DNA for the CDR3 is TGCAGTGCTTCTGGGCGGGAGCCCCAGCATTTT.